The rows below give T cell receptor beta chains drawn from one sample of a study of T cell repertoires in cytomegalovirus infection. TCRdb called the reads again in MiXCR, with one record for every CDR3 protein. The sample lists about 76,000 distinct CDR3 sequences; around 3.4% were seen once. The sequenced material came from PBMCs. Receptors were obtained from a human donor in good health (CMV status not recorded). Some clones in this sample may be carry-over from other donors' samples. CDR3s include the opening cysteine and the closing phenylalanine or tryptophan. A D gene is named only where the DNA matches it firmly. Clone size is not always given. Where it is, it says once, few, many or a class for expanded clones.

abundance | j_gene | v_gene | d_gene | CDR3aa | CDR3nt
many | TRBJ2-3 | TRBV12-3/TRBV12-4 | - | CASSTYYTDTQYF | TGTGCCAGCAGTACCTATTACACAGATACGCAGTATTTT
many | TRBJ1-1 | TRBV6-1 | - | CASTVSATEAFF | TGTGCCAGCACCGTATCTGCTACTGAAGCTTTCTTT
many | TRBJ1-2 | TRBV6-2/TRBV6-3 | - | CASRLPVRRGYTF | TGTGCCAGCCGTTTACCGGTAAGGCGTGGCTACACCTTC
many | TRBJ1-5 | TRBV7-8 | - | CASSSRAYSNQPQHF | TGTGCCAGCAGCTCCCGCGCTTATAGCAATCAGCCCCAGCATTTT
many | TRBJ2-7 | TRBV6-1 | - | CASALSGPASYEQYF | TGTGCCAGCGCGCTGTCGGGTCCTGCTTCCTACGAGCAGTACTTC
- | TRBJ2-7 | TRBV10-2 | - | CASSEEKQYF | TGCGCCAGCAGTGAAGAAAAGCAGTACTTC
many | TRBJ2-3 | TRBV20-1 | TRBD2 | CSARGGLVWYF | TGCAGTGCTAGAGGGGGACTAGTATGGTATTTT
many | TRBJ1-3 | TRBV5-1 | - | CASSFLSGNTIYF | TGCGCCAGCAGTTTCCTCTCTGGAAACACCATATATTTT
many | TRBJ1-2 | TRBV6-5 | - | CASSYSMFGREGDGYTF | TGTGCCAGCAGTTACTCGATGTTCGGCAGGGAAGGAGATGGCTACACCTTC
many | TRBJ1-1 | TRBV19 | - | CASEGGGRAEAFF | TGTGCCAGTGAGGGAGGCGGACGCGCTGAAGCTTTCTTT
many | TRBJ1-1 | TRBV29-1 | - | CSGVKGVNTEAFF | TGCAGCGGGGTCAAAGGGGTTAACACTGAAGCTTTCTTT
many | TRBJ1-5 | TRBV5-4 | TRBD1 | CASSLGPGQGDHQPQHF | TGTGCCAGCAGCTTGGGTCCCGGACAGGGGGATCATCAGCCCCAGCATTTT
many | TRBJ2-5 | TRBV5-4 | - | CASRTTGEETQYF | TGTGCCAGCAGGACAACTGGGGAAGAGACCCAGTACTTC
many | TRBJ1-1 | TRBV12-3/TRBV12-4 | - | CASNGEDTEAFF | TGTGCCAGCAACGGGGAGGACACTGAAGCTTTCTTT
many | TRBJ1-2 | TRBV7-2 | - | CASSLGGPRRYGYTF | TGTGCCAGCAGCTTAGGAGGGCCGCGCCGCTATGGCTACACCTTC
many | TRBJ2-7 | TRBV6-6 | - | CASSYSAGLASYEQYF | TGTGCCAGCAGTTACTCGGCGGGTCTTGCCTCCTACGAGCAGTACTTC
many | TRBJ1-1 | TRBV7-2 | - | CASSLVGGLGNTEAFF | TGTGCCAGCAGCTTAGTTGGGGGCTTGGGAAACACTGAAGCTTTCTTT
many | TRBJ2-2 | TRBV7-2 | - | CASSSEGRYTGELFF | TGTGCCAGCAGTTCGGAGGGGAGATACACCGGGGAGCTGTTTTTT
many | TRBJ1-3 | TRBV5-6 | - | CASSTGTLSGNTIYF | TGTGCCAGCAGCACCGGGACACTCTCTGGAAACACCATATATTTT
few | TRBJ1-2 | TRBV20-1 | - | CSASSVGAGNYGYTF | TGCAGTGCTAGTAGTGTGGGGGCGGGGAACTATGGCTACACCTTC
many | TRBJ2-1 | TRBV19 | - | CASSIDSSYNEQFF | TGTGCCAGTAGTATCGACAGCTCCTACAATGAGCAGTTCTTC
many | TRBJ2-5 | TRBV28 | - | CASSLLTGSETQYF | TGTGCCAGCAGTTTATTAACAGGGTCAGAGACCCAGTACTTC
many | TRBJ2-3 | TRBV5-5 | - | CASSLGERDTDTQYF | TGTGCCAGCAGCTTGGGGGAAAGGGACACAGATACGCAGTATTTT
many | TRBJ1-4 | TRBV14 | - | CASSRGTNEKLFF | TGTGCCAGCAGCCGAGGAACTAATGAAAAACTGTTTTTT
many | TRBJ2-2 | TRBV20-1 | - | CSVPTGITGELFF | TGCAGTGTTCCGACAGGAATCACCGGGGAGCTGTTTTTT
many | TRBJ1-3 | TRBV4-3 | - | CASSRANRELNTIYF | TGCGCCAGCAGCCGCGCGAACAGGGAGCTGAACACCATATATTTT
many | TRBJ1-1 | TRBV28 | - | CASSPQVGRGGTEAFF | TGTGCCAGCAGTCCACAGGTGGGGCGGGGCGGCACTGAAGCTTTCTTT
- | TRBJ1-6 | TRBV10-3 | - | CAISESYENSPLHF | TGTGCCATCAGTGAGTCCTACGAGAATTCACCCCTCCACTTT
- | TRBJ1-2 | TRBV7-2 | - | CASSFSGDGYTF | TGTGCCAGCAGCTTCTCAGGGGACGGCTACACCTTC
many | TRBJ1-2 | TRBV20-1 | - | CSAREPVNYGYTF | TGCAGTGCTAGAGAACCAGTTAACTATGGCTACACCTTC
many | TRBJ2-1 | TRBV6-5 | - | CASRSRTQGTNEQFF | TGTGCCAGCAGGAGCCGGACTCAAGGGACGAATGAGCAGTTCTTC
many | TRBJ1-1 | TRBV2 | - | CASRLPGHTEAFF | TGTGCCAGCAGGCTACCGGGACACACTGAAGCTTTCTTT
few | TRBJ1-2 | TRBV12-3/TRBV12-4 | TRBD1 | CASRSRDREGYTF | TGTGCCAGCAGATCCCGGGACAGGGAGGGCTACACCTTC
many | TRBJ1-1 | TRBV7-9 | - | CASSRGLVAVNTEAFF | TGTGCCAGCAGCCGTGGGCTTGTAGCCGTTAACACTGAAGCTTTCTTT
many | TRBJ2-5 | TRBV20-1 | TRBD2 | CSARVLAGDGETQYF | TGCAGTGCTAGAGTACTAGCGGGGGATGGAGAGACCCAGTACTTC